This T cell receptor beta chain was captured by sequencing in a study of T cell responses to AZD1222 COVID-19 vaccine. The CDR3 loop spans 14 amino acids. CDR1 SGHKS and CDR2 YYEKEE come from the germline V gene (reference sequence). V was cut by 2 bases and J by 4 bases, with 10 bases left in between. Profiling relied on immunoSEQ multiplex PCR, and the TCRdb table lists in-frame clones only, not all of them. The data hold more than 95,000 clones, with about nine tenths observed a single time. This sequence originates from an adult who received the MenACWY meningococcal vaccine as a control. This chain connects TRBV5-5 to TRBJ2-1, with D hard to call. The sequencing here drew on peripheral blood, taken 28 days after the second dose of the MenACWY control vaccine. This CDR3 is CASSFRIEYNEQFF. In DNA, the CDR3 is TGTGCCAGCAGCTTTAGGATAGAGTACAATGAGCAGTTCTTC. The full variable domain, rest sourced from reference TRBV5-5 and TRBJ2-1, is DAGVTQSPTHLIKTRGQQVTLRCSPISGHKSVSWYQQVLGQGPQFIFQYYEKEERGRGNFPDRFSARQFPNYSSELNVNALLLGDSALYLCASSFRIEYNEQFFGPGTRLTVL.